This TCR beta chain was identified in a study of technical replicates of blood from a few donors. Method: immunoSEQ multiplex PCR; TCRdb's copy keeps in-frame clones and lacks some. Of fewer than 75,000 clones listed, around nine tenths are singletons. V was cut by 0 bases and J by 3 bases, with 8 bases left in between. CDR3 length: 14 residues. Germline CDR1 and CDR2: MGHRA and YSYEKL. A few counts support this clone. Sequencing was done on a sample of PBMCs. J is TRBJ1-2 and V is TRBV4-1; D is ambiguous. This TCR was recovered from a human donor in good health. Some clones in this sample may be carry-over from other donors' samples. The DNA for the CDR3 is TGCGCCAGCAGCCAAGATCAAGTAGACTATGGCTACACCTTC. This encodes CASSQDQVDYGYTF.